A selection of T cell receptor beta chains follows, all from one sample in a study of shared clonotypes between healthy human individuals. Using immunoSEQ multiplex PCR, the repertoire was profiled, and TCRdb retains in-frame clones only, with some absent. The profile shows about 710,000 clones, roughly 72% of them singletons. The sequencing sample was made of memory CD4+ T cells sorted from blood. The receptors here all came from a woman in her twenties or thirties in good health. CDR3s include the opening cysteine and the closing phenylalanine or tryptophan. Fields, in order: V gene, D gene, clone size, J gene, CDR3 DNA, CDR3 protein. D genes are given only for firm matches. For some rows the clone size is stated as once, few or many, or as a class when expanded; others skip it.

>TRBV19|-|-|TRBJ1-5
TGTGCCAGTAGTACGGGGGGGGTTCAGCCCCAGCATTTT
CASSTGGVQPQHF
>TRBV2|TRBD2|-|TRBJ2-3
TGTGCCAGCGGTAGCGGGAGAACAGATACGCAGTATTTT
CASGSGRTDTQYF
>TRBV7-8|TRBD2|-|TRBJ2-1
TGTGCCAGCAGCTCCCTCATAGCGGGAGCCTACAATGAGCAGTTCTTC
CASSSLIAGAYNEQFF
>TRBV18|-|-|TRBJ2-7
TGTGCCAGCTCATCGGGGGAAAGACCCTCGGGGCAGTACTTC
CASSSGERPSGQYF
>TRBV11-1|-|-|TRBJ2-5
TGTGCCAGCAGCCTGAGCCAGGTTCTCCAAGAGACCCAGTACTTC
CASSLSQVLQETQYF
>TRBV29-1|-|-|TRBJ1-1
TGCAGCGTTCAGAAGCAAGATGGGGACACTGAAGCTTTCTTT
CSVQKQDGDTEAFF
>TRBV5-1|-|-|TRBJ1-2
TGCGCCAGCAGCTTGGGTTCCGGGTTAGGCTACACCTTC
CASSLGSGLGYTF
>TRBV5-1|TRBD2|many|TRBJ2-1
TGCGCCAGCAGCCGCAGCGGGGGAGGCTACAATGAGCAGTTCTTC
CASSRSGGGYNEQFF
>TRBV4-1|-|-|TRBJ2-1
TGCGCCAGCAGCCAACTGGGTAGCGACAATGAGCAGTTCTTC
CASSQLGSDNEQFF
>TRBV29-1|TRBD2|-|TRBJ2-1
TGCAGCCATAGCGGGAGTACATCCTACAATGAGCAGTTCTTC
CSHSGSTSYNEQFF
>TRBV11-2|-|-|TRBJ2-1
TGTGCCAGCAGCTTAGGTAACCGGGAGAGGTCCTACAATGAGCAGTTCTTC
CASSLGNRERSYNEQFF
>TRBV5-1|-|few|TRBJ2-3
TGCGCCAGCAGCTCGTTAGGGAGGGATACGCAGTATTTT
CASSSLGRDTQYF
>TRBV7-9|TRBD2|-|TRBJ2-3
TGTGCCAGCAGCTCCGATCTGAGCGGGAGCGCAGATACGCAGTATTTT
CASSSDLSGSADTQYF
>TRBV19|-|-|TRBJ1-2
TGTGCCAGTAGTCGGGACCTTAATACCTATGGCTACACCTTC
CASSRDLNTYGYTF
>TRBV4-1|-|-|TRBJ2-7
TGCGCCAGCAGCCACCCGGGCAGGGGCTACGAGCAGTACTTC
CASSHPGRGYEQYF
>TRBV11-2|-|-|TRBJ2-2
TGTGCCAGCAAGGAATGGACAGCGGGGACCGGGGAGCTGTTTTTT
CASKEWTAGTGELFF
>TRBV7-8|-|-|TRBJ2-1
TGTGCCAGCAGCTTAAGGCCGGATCCGTACAATGAGCAGTTCTTC
CASSLRPDPYNEQFF
>TRBV5-1|-|medium-sized|TRBJ2-3
TGCGCCAGCAGTGGTGAGGTTCGGCGCACAGATACGCAGTATTTT
CASSGEVRRTDTQYF
>TRBV5-1|TRBD1|-|TRBJ1-1
TGCGCCAGCAGCACGTTACAGGGGGAGAACACTGAAGCTTTCTTT
CASSTLQGENTEAFF
>TRBV7-6|-|-|TRBJ1-2
TGTGCCAGCAGCCCAGGCCTTTCTTCACACCTAAACTATGGCTACACCTTC
CASSPGLSSHLNYGYTF
>TRBV7-2|-|-|TRBJ1-2
TGTGCCAGCAGCTACAGGGATGGTGGCTACACCTTC
CASSYRDGGYTF
>TRBV11-2|-|once|TRBJ1-5
TGTGCCAGCAGCTTAAATGCCAATCAGCCCCAGCATTTT
CASSLNANQPQHF
>TRBV27|-|once|TRBJ1-5
TGTGCCAGCATGGGTGGCAGGGGATACGGCAATCAGCCCCAGCATTTT
CASMGGRGYGNQPQHF
>TRBV28|-|-|TRBJ1-1
TGTGCCAGCAGCTACGTAGGGGCCGACTTGGACACTGAAGCTTTCTTT
CASSYVGADLDTEAFF
>TRBV5-1|TRBD2|-|TRBJ2-7
TGCGCCAGCAGCCCGACTACTAGCGGAAGTAGGAACGAGCAGTACTTC
CASSPTTSGSRNEQYF
>TRBV19|-|-|TRBJ2-2
TGTGCCAGTAGTTCAGTGACGGACTTAACCGGGGAGCTGTTTTTT
CASSSVTDLTGELFF
>TRBV7-9|TRBD2|few|TRBJ2-1
TGTGCCAGCAGCTCCCCGTTTGACGGTGGGAGGGGCAATGAGCAGTTCTTC
CASSSPFDGGRGNEQFF
>TRBV28|TRBD1|-|TRBJ2-1
TGTGCCAGCACCTCGGGGACAGTTAGCGTCAATGAGCAGTTCTTC
CASTSGTVSVNEQFF
>TRBV6-1|-|-|TRBJ2-1
TGTGCCAGCAGTGAAGTGGCGGGATACAATGAGCAGTTCTTC
CASSEVAGYNEQFF
>TRBV5-8|TRBD2|once|TRBJ2-7
TGTGCCAGCACCCTGGGGGGGTACGTCGAGTACGAGCAGTACTTC
CASTLGGYVEYEQYF
>TRBV7-7|-|-|TRBJ2-6
TGTGCCAGCAGCTTGGGGGGCCACTCTGGGGCCAACGTCCTGACTTTC
CASSLGGHSGANVLTF
>TRBV4-1|TRBD1|-|TRBJ1-4
TGCGCCAGCAGCCATCAAGGGACAGGGATGAGTGAAAAACTGTTTTTT
CASSHQGTGMSEKLFF
>TRBV2|TRBD1|-|TRBJ1-1
TGTGCCAGCACCGGGACAGGGGAATGGACTGAAGCTTTCTTT
CASTGTGEWTEAFF
>TRBV19|-|-|TRBJ1-1
TGTGCCAGTCCCCCTCGGGGATCCCGGAACACTGAAGCTTTCTTT
CASPPRGSRNTEAFF
>TRBV7-2|TRBD2|-|TRBJ2-6
TGTGCCAGCAGCAAGGGACTAGCGGGAGGCACCGCGATAATGAACGTCCTGACTTTC
CASSKGLAGGTAIMNVLTF
>TRBV6-6|TRBD2|-|TRBJ2-7
TGTGCCAGCAACAACCCTAGCGGAAGCTCCTACGAGCAGTACTTC
CASNNPSGSSYEQYF
>TRBV4-1|-|-|TRBJ1-1
TGCGCCAGCAGCCAAGGATGGGATCGGAACACTGAAGCTTTCTTT
CASSQGWDRNTEAFF
>TRBV5-1|-|once|TRBJ1-3
TGCGCCAGCAGCTTGAAAGGAGACGGAAACACCATATATTTT
CASSLKGDGNTIYF
>TRBV9|TRBD2|-|TRBJ2-2
TGTGCCAGCAGCGTTCTCTCGGGAGGGCCGGCAGGGGAGCTGTTTTTT
CASSVLSGGPAGELFF
>TRBV4-2|-|-|TRBJ2-7
TGTGCCAGCAGCCAAGCGACTAGTGGTTCCTACGAGCAGTACTTC
CASSQATSGSYEQYF
>TRBV23-1|TRBD2|-|TRBJ2-7
TGCGCCAGCAGTCAAACGGGACTAGCGGACACCGCCTACGAGCAGTACTTC
CASSQTGLADTAYEQYF
>TRBV29-1|-|-|TRBJ1-1
TGCAGCGCCCAAAAGGGGGATACTGAAGCTTTCTTT
CSAQKGDTEAFF
>TRBV30|TRBD2|-|TRBJ2-5
TGTGCCTGGAGTGGCAAAGCGGGAGATCGAGAGACCCAGTACTTC
CAWSGKAGDRETQYF
>TRBV18|-|-|TRBJ1-5
TGTGCCAGCTCACCGGGGACTTCTCAGCCCCAGCATTTT
CASSPGTSQPQHF
>TRBV28|TRBD1|-|TRBJ1-1
TGTGCCAGCAGTTCGATACAGGGGCCCAAAGCTTTCTTT
CASSSIQGPKAFF
>TRBV5-1|-|-|TRBJ2-1
TGCGCCAGCAGCTGGGGCTCCGGGTCCTACAATGAGCAGTTCTTC
CASSWGSGSYNEQFF
>TRBV2|TRBD1|few|TRBJ1-2
TGTGCCACAGCCGGGACAGGGGAAACTTATGGCTACACCTTC
CATAGTGETYGYTF
>TRBV28|-|-|TRBJ1-2
TGTGCCAGCAGTTCACCCGGGGGGACTAACTATGGCTACACCTTC
CASSSPGGTNYGYTF
>TRBV19|-|once|TRBJ1-4
TGTGCCAGTAGGGGAGAAAAACTGTTTTTT
CASRGEKLFF
>TRBV18|-|few|TRBJ2-7
TGTGCCAGCTCCCTACCCACCCTCGAGCAGTACTTC
CASSLPTLEQYF
>TRBV10-3|-|-|TRBJ1-2
TGTGCCATCAGCAGAACCCCCGAGGAAGGCTACACCTTC
CAISRTPEEGYTF